These 4 T cell receptor beta chains originate from one sample sequenced in a study of shared clonotypes between healthy human individuals (dated by TCRdb to 2019 to 2021). The library came from the immunoSEQ multiplex PCR assay. Imported from immuneACCESS, the table was reduced by TCRdb to in-frame sequences with V and J called. These copies leave out some clones; in studies compared against another copy, an unresolved V gene accounts for under half, and the cause of the remainder is not known. The sample contains some 2 million clones, 85% to 95% of them found a single time. The ten biggest clones cover around 0.13% of the sample. What was sequenced was naive CD4+ T cells sorted from blood. Interpreted using the paper, the cell subset or site label stands for: CD45RA+ positively selected. The receptors come from a man aged 18-30 years in good health.

The chain couples TRBV7-2 to TRBJ2-7, with no clear D. Germline CDR1 reads SGHTA; CDR2 reads FQGNSA. The V gene lost 2 bases and the J gene lost 2 bases, with 10 bases spanning the gap. The CDR3 covers 14 residues. CDR3 sequence: CASSLSGRPYEQYF. DNA for the CDR3: TGTGCCAGCAGCTTATCGGGTAGACCCTACGAGCAGTACTTC.

Turning to this clone: This may come from a read error, since a much larger clone is one base off. Other DNA sequences within the sample encode an identical CDR3. This chain connects TRBV7-2 to TRBJ2-3; 9 bases line up with TRBD1. Germline lookup yields CDR1 SGHTA and CDR2 FQGNSA. The CDR3 length is 14 residues. V shed 5 bases and J 3 bases; nucleotides not matched to a gene: 3. The CDR3 nucleotides are TGTGCCAGCAGCCCGGGACAGGGAACAGATACGCAGTATTTT. Its translation: CASSPGQGTDTQYF. Full variable domain (missing parts from reference TRBV7-2 and TRBJ2-3): GAGVSQSPSNKVTEKGKDVELRCDPISGHTALYWYRQSLGQGLEFLIYFQGNSAPDKSGLPSDRFSAERTGGSVSTLTIQRTQQEDSAVYLCASSPGQGTDTQYFGPGTRLTVL.

This clone has a single count. This chain uses TRBV30 with TRBJ1-1, with 7 nucleotides matching TRBD1. Germline V gene sequence: CDR1 GTSNPN, CDR2 SVGIG (reference sequence). The CDR3 is 18 residues long. Trimming at V came to 0 bases and at J to 1 base, leaving 14 bases not matched to a gene. As DNA, the CDR3 is TGTGCCTGGAGTGTATTTGGTGCAGGGGGGCCCCAGAACACTGAAGCTTTCTTT. It specifies CAWSVFGAGGPQNTEAFF.

Concerning this clone itself: A much larger clone lies one base from this, so it may be a read error. Other DNA sequences in the same sample also yield this CDR3. The V gene is TRBV6-5, the J gene TRBJ2-7; no reliable D call. Germline-derived CDR1 and CDR2 are MNHEY and SVGAGI. V was pared by 5 bases and J by 4 bases, with 6 bases between. CDR3 size: 11 residues. The CDR3 spells CASSEAYEQYF. The CDR3 DNA reads as TGTGCCAGCAGTGAAGCATACGAGCAGTACTTC.